This TCR beta chain was found in a study of T cell responses to AZD1222 COVID-19 vaccine. Only in-frame clones appear in the TCRdb table, and some are missing; sequencing was by immunoSEQ multiplex PCR. The repertoire includes approximately 130,000 clones, 80% to 90% of them detected once, and over 8.5% sits in the top ten. CDR3 length: 15 amino acids. V lost 4 bases to trimming and J lost 3 bases, with 14 bases between them. From germline, CDR1 is SGHRS and CDR2 YFSETQ. The receptor was derived from an adult in good health. This chain connects TRBV5-1 to TRBJ1-5, with D possibly being TRBD1 (5 bases). This specimen was peripheral blood, taken on day 0 of MenACWY control vaccination. CDR3 sequence: CASSPDGGFNQPQHF. DNA for the CDR3: TGCGCCAGCAGCCCGGACGGGGGTTTCAATCAGCCCCAGCATTTT.